This TCR beta chain was recovered during a study of beta chain features in type 1 diabetes. Study-level points and caveats: There were fewer insertions and more deletions at the VDJ junctions of type 1 diabetes patients. Among patients with Type 1 diabetes, TCRB CDR3s were moderately but significantly shorter in every one of the four CD4+ subsets.

Expressed TCRB transcripts were sequenced after all isolated RNA was converted to cDNA. Profiling relied on immunoSEQ multiplex PCR, and the TCRdb table lists in-frame clones only, not all of them. The top ten hold roughly 0.6% of the sample, which has around 200,000 clones, roughly an eighth seen once. The CDR3 contains 14 residues. Germline V CDR1 and CDR2: SNHLY, FYNNEI. J was trimmed by 6 bases and V by 6 bases; bases with no gene match: 8. This clone was picked up a small number of times. Antigen: not known. The specimen sequenced was central memory CD4+ T cells from blood. The source is a woman under 30 in good health. This rearrangement joins TRBV2 to TRBJ1-5; the match to TRBD1 covers 7 bases. CDR3 region: CASSQTGMRQPQHF. CDR3 coding DNA: TGTGCCAGCAGCCAGACAGGGATGCGTCAGCCCCAGCATTTT.